The T cell receptor beta chain described here comes from a study of blood T cell repertoires in COVID-19 (dated by TCRdb to the early 2020s). Turning to the overall study: Samples from collaborators originated in the United States, Italy and Spain and spanned both the acute and convalescent phases of COVID-19. The repertoires were made available in a free public database intended to serve as a resource for research on the immune response to SARS-CoV-2. Where available, HLA class I and class II types were taken from metadata supplied by the sample provider and were not determined by assay-based typing. The samples were drawn from the first 160 participants of the ongoing ImmuneRACE study and from 1,254 subjects provided by 6 global collaborators. The dataset comprised deeply sampled blood TCRbeta repertoires from subjects exposed to, actively infected with, or recovered from COVID-19. Nearly every sample came with metadata listing a de-identified subject ID, COVID-19 status, age in years and sex. The material from the prospective study consisted of cDNA or gDNA derived from T cells, B-cell-depleted T cells, or PBMCs. Results and caveats for the whole study, not just this receptor: The amount of clinical and demographic metadata varied by source and participant and was provided uncurated.

As for this clone: What this receptor recognizes is not known. No much larger clonotype is one base removed from it; base qualities were not supplied.

Whole blood was collected in K2EDTA tubes by collaborating institutions according to the institutions' own protocols. For TCRbeta analysis, collaborators shipped samples in one of three forms: frozen whole blood, isolated PBMCs, or DNA extracted from either of those sample types. The CDR3 contains 12 residues, cysteine and phenylalanine counted. Only the CDR3 DNA is retained, 36 bases long and in frame from the first base. CDR1 and CDR2 were assigned from the germline V gene as SQVTM and ANQGSEA. Germline trimming amounts to 1 base on V and 5 bases on J, with 1 as the count of junction bases outside the gene matches. The immunoSEQ Assay, a bias-controlled multiplex PCR, was used to amplify TCRbeta CDR3 regions from genomic DNA. In the original analysis: The number of nucleated cells in each sample was estimated by amplification of reference gene primers within the assay. Sequence reads were collapsed and filtered to measure the absolute abundance of every unique TCRbeta CDR3 rearrangement. For each sample, productive Simpson clonality was calculated as the square root of Simpson's diversity index over productive rearrangements. TCRdb carries this immuneACCESS record with in-frame sequences only. Its versions omit some clonotypes, under half of them owing to an unresolved V gene in the studies checked, with the rest unexplained. V, J and clone size were drawn from that table, and D and trimming were deduced from the DNA. Here the sample has a few hundred thousand clones; 85% to 90% occur a single time. Less than 8.5% of the sample lies in the top ten.

The TCR sequence derives from a woman aged 70 to 79 with active or convalescent COVID-19. Sequencing was carried out using peripheral blood. Recombination connected TRBV29-1 to TRBJ1-1; 7 nucleotides in the junction match TRBD1. The CDR3 protein is CSVEGRGTEAFF. The DNA sequence follows: TGCAGCGTTGAAGGCAGGGGGACTGAAGCTTTCTTT. Extended through the reference TRBV29-1 and TRBJ1-1 proteins, this CDR3 yields the full variable domain: SAVISQKPSRDICQRGTSLTIQCQVDSQVTMMFWYRQQPGQSLTLIATANQGSEATYESGFVIDKFPISRPNLTFSTLTVSNMSPEDSSIYLCSVEGRGTEAFFGQGTRLTVV.